The clone carrying this TCR beta chain has only one observation. Its antigen is not identified. Through a sample-barcoded 5' primer and a J-beta primer mix, a second PCR was run for roughly 6 to 11 cycles. TCRdb re-called the 5' RACE reads with MiXCR, one entry per CDR3 protein. The repertoire holds approximately 1,700,000 distinct CDR3 sequences, with 35% to 50% as singletons. These data come from a study of blood T cells in healthy people across ages. Study as a whole: About one barcoded beta molecule per two T cells was the capture yield of template switching.

General study results and limits: Older age went with lower TCR beta diversity per million T cells, in a roughly linear way. PBMC samples, being unsorted, prevented any conclusive comparison of naive and antigen-experienced cells.

Losses at the gene ends were 4 bases for V and 2 bases for J; bases not matched to a gene: 6. CDR1 and CDR2 (germline): ENHRY, SYGVKD. The CDR3 consists of 16 residues. The receptor was derived from a human donor in good health. Sequencing was carried out using blood. V is TRBV10-3 and J is TRBJ2-3; 10 bases agree with TRBD2. The CDR3 reads CAISGRTSGNTDTQYF. CDR3 in DNA: TGTGCCATCAGTGGAAGGACTAGCGGAAACACAGATACGCAGTATTTT.